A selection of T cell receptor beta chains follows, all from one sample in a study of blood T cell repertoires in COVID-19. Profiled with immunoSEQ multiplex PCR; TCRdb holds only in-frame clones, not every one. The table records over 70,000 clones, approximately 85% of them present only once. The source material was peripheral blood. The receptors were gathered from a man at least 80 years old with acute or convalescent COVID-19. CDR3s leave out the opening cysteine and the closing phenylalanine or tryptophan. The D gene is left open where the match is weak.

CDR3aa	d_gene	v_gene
ASSSSTSGEQF	TRBD2	TRBV5-1
ASSDGLAGSSSYNEQF	TRBD2	TRBV6-1
ASRPYPQTGGLAGNTHEQY	TRBD2	TRBV28
ASSYPISGEQY	.	TRBV6-2/TRBV6-3
ASSRLTGQPQH	.	TRBV12-3/TRBV12-4
ASSQEEQGEGTQY	.	TRBV3-1/TRBV3-2
ASSFRTSGEPELF	TRBD2	TRBV7-2
ATDEGAGTEAF	.	TRBV24-1
ASSLDPRDTRSGNTIY	.	TRBV5-1
ASSPSSGRGSTDTQY	TRBD2	TRBV11-2
ASSSVASEQF	.	TRBV6-2/TRBV6-3
ASTDSMNTEAF	.	TRBV27
ASSVDRGDTGELF	TRBD1	TRBV5-1
ASSLGGLADTDTQY	.	TRBV7-9
ASSSLGGLNYGYT	.	TRBV28
ASSLRTPGQGLANYGYT	TRBD1	TRBV28
ASRSPGYEQY	.	TRBV19
SVEEGGATEAF	.	TRBV29-1
ASTRQLNTEAF	.	TRBV3-1/TRBV3-2
ASSSLVDTEAF	.	TRBV19
ASSQGLAGAGEQY	TRBD2	TRBV3-1/TRBV3-2
ASSVGSSGGGEQY	TRBD2	TRBV9
ASSLGAQSGTETQY	TRBD2	TRBV7-2
ATSDSGTGHNSPLH	TRBD1	TRBV24-1
ASSPRASGIYETQY	TRBD2	TRBV18
ASRPLARPLTDTQY	.	TRBV11-2
ASSQDSEETQY	.	TRBV4-3
ASSPRASVTEAF	.	TRBV6-5
ASSVVETGYNEQF	.	TRBV9
SVAGTSANTGELF	TRBD2	TRBV29-1
ASSSRTGGDEQY	TRBD1	TRBV28
ASSPRGTGGGSPLH	TRBD1	TRBV9
ASSAWTGARYEQY	TRBD1	TRBV5-1
ASSFKVAVQETQY	.	TRBV28
ASSYVDIRQLLYGYT	.	TRBV27
ATTGTRSTNEQF	TRBD2	TRBV2
AIGPSGQADTQY	TRBD2	TRBV10-3
ASSLLGVTEAF	.	TRBV7-6
AGPPLH	.	TRBV28
ASSRGETQY	.	TRBV3-1/TRBV3-2
ASSLRGNYGYT	.	TRBV5-4
ASSIDLQAGGGGTQY	TRBD2	TRBV19
ASGLVRKGTGELF	.	TRBV12-5
ASSLWGLDNEQF	.	TRBV5-6
ASSLGALSHEQF	.	TRBV6-2/TRBV6-3
ASSLLGTGQSNQPQH	TRBD1	TRBV7-8
ASSPSLEGQY	.	TRBV18
ASSLGLDTQY	.	TRBV5-8
ASSFATGGVTDTQY	TRBD2	TRBV11-1
ASSPNRNSPYGYT	.	TRBV6-5
ASRAAGAIAYEQY	.	TRBV25-1
ASSVVADSYQETQY	.	TRBV9
ASRPSGGITDTQY	TRBD2	TRBV7-3
ASSLRENTEAF	.	TRBV7-9